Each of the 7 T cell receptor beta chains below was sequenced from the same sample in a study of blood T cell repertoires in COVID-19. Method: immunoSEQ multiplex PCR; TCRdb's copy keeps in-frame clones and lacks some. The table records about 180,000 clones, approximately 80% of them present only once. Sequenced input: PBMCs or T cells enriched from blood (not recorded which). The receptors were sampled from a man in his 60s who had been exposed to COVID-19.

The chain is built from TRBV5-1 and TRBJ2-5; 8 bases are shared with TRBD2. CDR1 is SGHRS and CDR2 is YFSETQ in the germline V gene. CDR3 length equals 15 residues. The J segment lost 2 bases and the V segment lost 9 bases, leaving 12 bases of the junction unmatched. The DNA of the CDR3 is TGCGCCACTGCTTTCGTAGCGGGAATTCAAGAGACCCAGTACTTC. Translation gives CATAFVAGIQETQYF.

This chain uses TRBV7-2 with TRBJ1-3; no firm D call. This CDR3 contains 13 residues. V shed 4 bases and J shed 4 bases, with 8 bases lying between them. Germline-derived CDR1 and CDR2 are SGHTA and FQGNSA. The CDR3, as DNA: TGTGCCAGCAGCTACTCGGGAGGAAACACCATATATTTT. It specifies CASSYSGGNTIYF.

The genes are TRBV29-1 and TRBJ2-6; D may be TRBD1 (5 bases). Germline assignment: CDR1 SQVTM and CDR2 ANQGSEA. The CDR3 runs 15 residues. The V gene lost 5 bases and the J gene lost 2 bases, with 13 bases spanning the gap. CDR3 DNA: TGCAGCGTTAGTGGGGCGGCAGCTGGGGCCAACGTCCTGACTTTC. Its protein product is CSVSGAAAGANVLTF.

The CDR3 is CASSEYGASGSSYNEQFF. The CDR3 bases are TGTGCCAGCAGTGAATATGGGGCTAGCGGTAGCTCCTACAATGAGCAGTTCTTC. J is TRBJ2-1 and V is TRBV2, with 7 positions matching TRBD2. The CDR3 contains 18 residues. Germline lookup yields CDR1 SNHLY and CDR2 FYNNEI. The junction had 10 bases not matched to a gene; V was cut back by 2 bases and J by 0 bases.

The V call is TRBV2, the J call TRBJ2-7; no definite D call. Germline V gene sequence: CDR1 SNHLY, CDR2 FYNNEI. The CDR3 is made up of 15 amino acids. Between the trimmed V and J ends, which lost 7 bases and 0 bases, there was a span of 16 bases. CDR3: CASTSMGPSSYEQYF. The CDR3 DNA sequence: TGTGCCAGCACGTCGATGGGCCCGAGCTCCTACGAGCAGTACTTC. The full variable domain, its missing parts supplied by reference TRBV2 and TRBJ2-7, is EPEVTQTPSHQVTQMGQEVILRCVPISNHLYFYWYRQILGQKVEFLVSFYNNEISEKSEIFDDQFSVERPDGSNFTLKIRSTKLEDSAMYFCASTSMGPSSYEQYFGPGTRLTVT.

In nucleotides, the CDR3 is TGTGCCAGTAGTATCTTGCGGCCCACGGCGAACACCGGGGAGCTGTTTTTT. It yields the protein CASSILRPTANTGELFF. The chain joins TRBV19 to TRBJ2-2; D remains unclear. Germline CDR1 LNHDA, CDR2 SQIVND (reference sequence). V lost 3 bases and J 0 bases, leaving 14 bases between the germline ends. The CDR3 loop spans 17 amino acids.

The CDR3 loop reads CASSTGTNEKLFF. The CDR3 coding sequence is TGCGCCAGCAGTACCGGGACTAATGAAAAACTGTTTTTT. This chain connects TRBV5-1 to TRBJ1-4; D gene ambiguous. The CDR3 is made up of 13 amino acids. V shed 5 bases and J shed 2 bases, with 7 bases lying between them. Per the germline V gene, CDR1 is SGHRS and CDR2 is YFSETQ.